This TCR beta chain was captured in a study of CD4+ T cells in melanoma. Study results and limitations: Reportedly, melanoma neoantigen-specific CD4+ T cells showed varied differentiation states. CD8+ T cell, macrophage and B cell function reportedly correlated with neoantigen-specific CD4+ T cells.

This clone was detected only a few times. Its target is unknown. Only in-frame clones appear in the TCRdb table, and some are missing; sequencing was by immunoSEQ multiplex PCR. The sample carries 110,000 to 150,000 clones, over 90% recorded once. The germline V gene encodes CDR1 GTSNPN and CDR2 SVGIG (reference sequence). The CDR3 is 12 amino acids. With 3 bases removed from V and 6 bases from J, the gap between germline ends came to 9 bases. V usage is TRBV30 and J usage is TRBJ1-5; a possible D gene is TRBD1 (6 bases). This clonotype originated in a human donor with melanoma. CDR3 residues: CAWSEGGQPQHF. The CDR3 bases are TGTGCCTGGAGCGAGGGGGGTCAGCCCCAGCATTTT.